Given below is one T cell receptor (beta chain) in context. Its specificity is unknown. The data belong to a study of beta chain features in type 1 diabetes. In the study overall: Age and gender were similar between patients and healthy donors, as were cell yields. Across the samples, about 110,000,000 sorted cells were examined in total.

Over 95% purity was reached by all sorted populations. Study-wide points: Any HLA effect on TCRB rearrangement was left unresolved by small sub-analyses.

What was sequenced were expressed TCRB transcripts, since all of the isolated RNA had been reverse transcribed. Assay used: immunoSEQ multiplex PCR; TCRdb lists only in-frame clones, some missing. The data show more than 350,000 clones, with 10% to 12% seen just once and less than 0.06% held by the top ten. Per the germline V gene, CDR1 is SGHDN and CDR2 is FVKESK. CDR3 length equals 14 residues. J was trimmed by 5 bases and V by 4 bases; bases with no gene match: 4. The TCR sequence derives from a young woman in good health. Input material: naive CD4+ T cells from blood. This chain joins TRBV14 and TRBJ1-4; TRBD1 aligns across 7 bases. In nucleotides, the CDR3 is TGTGCCAGCAGCCCGGGACAGATGAATGAAAAACTGTTTTTT. Translated: CASSPGQMNEKLFF.